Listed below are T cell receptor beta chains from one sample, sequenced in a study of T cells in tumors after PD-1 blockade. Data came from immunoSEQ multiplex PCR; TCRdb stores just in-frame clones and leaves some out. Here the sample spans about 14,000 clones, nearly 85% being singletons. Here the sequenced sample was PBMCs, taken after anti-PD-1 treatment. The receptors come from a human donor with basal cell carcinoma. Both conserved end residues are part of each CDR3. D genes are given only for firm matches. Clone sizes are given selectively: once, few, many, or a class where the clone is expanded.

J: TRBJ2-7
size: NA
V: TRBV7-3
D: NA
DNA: TGTGCCAGCAGCTTGTCCGGGGTTAGCGGCGAGCAGTACTTC
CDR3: CASSLSGVSGEQYF

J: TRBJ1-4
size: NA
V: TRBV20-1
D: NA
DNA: TGCAGTGCTAGTCTACAGAATGAAAAACTGTTTTTT
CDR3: CSASLQNEKLFF

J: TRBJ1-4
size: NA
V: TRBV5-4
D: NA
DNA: TGTGCCAGCAGCCCGGGCGGGGGACGAAATGAAAAACTGTTTTTT
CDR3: CASSPGGGRNEKLFF

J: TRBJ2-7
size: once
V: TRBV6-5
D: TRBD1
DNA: TGTGCCAGCAGTTATGGACAGGGCCTCTACGAGCAGTACTTC
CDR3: CASSYGQGLYEQYF

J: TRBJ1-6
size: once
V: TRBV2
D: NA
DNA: TGTGCCAGCAAGGTGGAGGAGGTATATAATTCACCCCTCCACTTT
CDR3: CASKVEEVYNSPLHF

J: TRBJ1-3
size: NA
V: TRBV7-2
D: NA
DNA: TGTGCCAGCAGCTCACGGGTCGACGCCTCTGGAAACACCATATATTTT
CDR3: CASSSRVDASGNTIYF

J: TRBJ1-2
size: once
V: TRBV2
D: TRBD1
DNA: TGTGCCAGCAGGCCACCGGGACAGGGGATAAGTGGCTACACCTTC
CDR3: CASRPPGQGISGYTF

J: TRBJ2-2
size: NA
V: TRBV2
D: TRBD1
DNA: TGTGCCAGCAGTGGGACAGGGGGACAGGGGGAGCTGTTTTTT
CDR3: CASSGTGGQGELFF

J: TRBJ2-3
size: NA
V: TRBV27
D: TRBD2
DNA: TGTGCCAGCAGTCTGCGGACTAGCGGGAGCTATACGCAGTATTTT
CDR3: CASSLRTSGSYTQYF

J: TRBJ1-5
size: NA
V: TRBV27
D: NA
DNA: TGTGCCAGCAGTTTACAGGGAGGCAGCAATCAGCCCCAGCATTTT
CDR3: CASSLQGGSNQPQHF

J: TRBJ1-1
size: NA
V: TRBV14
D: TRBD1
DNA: TGTGCCAGCAGCCTAAGGACAGGGTGGGACACTGAAGCTTTCTTT
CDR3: CASSLRTGWDTEAFF

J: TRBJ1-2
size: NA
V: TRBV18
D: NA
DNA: TGTGCCAGCTCACCGACGCCCTCCAACCCTGCTAACTATGGCTACACCTTC
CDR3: CASSPTPSNPANYGYTF

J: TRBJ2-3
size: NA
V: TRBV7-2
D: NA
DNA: TGTGCCAGCAGCTCCCGGGACTCCCACGGGGATACGCAGTATTTT
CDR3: CASSSRDSHGDTQYF

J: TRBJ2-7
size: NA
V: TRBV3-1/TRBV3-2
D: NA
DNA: TGTGCCAGCAGCCAAGATACCGGGGCTATCTTTTGGGAGCAGTACTTC
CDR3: CASSQDTGAIFWEQYF

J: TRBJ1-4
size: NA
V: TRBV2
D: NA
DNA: TGTGCCAGCAGTGGTACAGCAACTAATGAAAAACTGTTTTTT
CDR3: CASSGTATNEKLFF

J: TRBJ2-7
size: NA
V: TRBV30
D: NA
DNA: TGTGCCTGGAGTAATCTTGGCCAGAGCTCCTACGAGCAGTACTTC
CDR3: CAWSNLGQSSYEQYF

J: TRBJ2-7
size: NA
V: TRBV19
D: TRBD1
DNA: TGTGCCAGTAGTATACAAGGGGGGACAGGGTACGAGCAGTACTTC
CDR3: CASSIQGGTGYEQYF

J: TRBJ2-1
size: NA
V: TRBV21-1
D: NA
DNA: TGTGCCAGCAGCACAAACCCTCTTTCTAGGGGGGAGGGGAGCTACAATGAGCAGTTCTTC
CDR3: CASSTNPLSRGEGSYNEQFF

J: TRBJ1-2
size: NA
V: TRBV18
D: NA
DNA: TGTGCCAGCTCACCACCCAGGGGCGCCAACTATGGCTACACCTTC
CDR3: CASSPPRGANYGYTF

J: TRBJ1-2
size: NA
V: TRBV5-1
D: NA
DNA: TGCGCCACAAGAAACGCTAACTATGGCTACACCTTC
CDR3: CATRNANYGYTF

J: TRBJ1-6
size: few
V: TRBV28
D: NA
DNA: TGTGCCAGCAGCCCACAGGGAGAGTCCCAACACTTT
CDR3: CASSPQGESQHF

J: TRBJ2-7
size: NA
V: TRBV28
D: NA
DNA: TGTGCCAGCAGCGGCAGCGCCCGAGGCTACGAGCAGTACTTC
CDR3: CASSGSARGYEQYF

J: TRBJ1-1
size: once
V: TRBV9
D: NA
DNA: TGTGCCAGCAGCGTAGTGAGCGGACTGAACACTGAAGCTTTCTTT
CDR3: CASSVVSGLNTEAFF

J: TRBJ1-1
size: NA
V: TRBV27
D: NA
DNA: TGTGCCAGCAGTTACACCGGGAAGAACACTGAAGCTTTCTTT
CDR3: CASSYTGKNTEAFF

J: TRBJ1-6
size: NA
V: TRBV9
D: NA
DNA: TGTGCCAGCAGCTCGGGGGAGGGGCGGAATTCACCCCTCCACTTT
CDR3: CASSSGEGRNSPLHF

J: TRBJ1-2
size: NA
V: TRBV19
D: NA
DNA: TGTACCAGTAGACACGACTATGGCTACACCTTC
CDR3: CTSRHDYGYTF

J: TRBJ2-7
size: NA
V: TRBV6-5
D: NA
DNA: TGTGCCGGAAGGACAGACTCCTACGAGCAGTACTTC
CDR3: CAGRTDSYEQYF

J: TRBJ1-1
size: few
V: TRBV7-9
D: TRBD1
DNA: TGTGCCAGCAGCCTCGAACGACAGGGGGCGTCGGAAGCTTTCTTT
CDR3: CASSLERQGASEAFF

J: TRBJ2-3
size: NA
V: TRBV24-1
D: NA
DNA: TGTGCCACCTCACCCTGGGGAGATACGCAGTATTTT
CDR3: CATSPWGDTQYF

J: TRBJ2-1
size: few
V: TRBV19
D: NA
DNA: TGTGCCAGTAGTTCCAATGAGCAGTTCTTC
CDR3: CASSSNEQFF

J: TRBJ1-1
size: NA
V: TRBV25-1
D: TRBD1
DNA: TGTGCCAGCAGTGAATACACAGGGGCCCATGGATGGAACACTGAAGCTTTCTTT
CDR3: CASSEYTGAHGWNTEAFF

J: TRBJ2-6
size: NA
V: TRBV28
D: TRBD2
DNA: TGTGCCAGCAGTTCGCCTAGCGGGAGGGCCTTAGGGGGGGCCAACGTCCTGACTTTC
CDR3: CASSSPSGRALGGANVLTF

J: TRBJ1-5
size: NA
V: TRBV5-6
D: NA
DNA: TGTGCCAGCAGCTTGTGGGGGGCATCGTTTGCCCAGCATTTT
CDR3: CASSLWGASFAQHF

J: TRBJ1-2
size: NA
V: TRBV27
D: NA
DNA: TGTGCCAGCAGTTTCCTTGGGCAGACTAACTATGGCTACACCTTC
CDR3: CASSFLGQTNYGYTF

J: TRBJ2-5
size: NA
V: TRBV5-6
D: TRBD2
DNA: TGTGCCAGCAGCTACCCAGAGCGGGGGGGGCCGGAGACCCAGTACTTC
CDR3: CASSYPERGGPETQYF

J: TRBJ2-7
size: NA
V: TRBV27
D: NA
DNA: TGTGCCAGCAGTCTAGAACCCACAGGGACCGAGCAGTACTTC
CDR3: CASSLEPTGTEQYF

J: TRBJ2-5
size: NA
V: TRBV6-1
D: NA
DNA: TGTGCCAGCAGTGAACTCACAGCATACCAAGAGACCCAGTACTTC
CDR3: CASSELTAYQETQYF

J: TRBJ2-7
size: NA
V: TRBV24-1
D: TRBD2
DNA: TGTGCCACCAGTGAGGGGGGACTAGCGGGAAGCGAGCAGTACTTC
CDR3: CATSEGGLAGSEQYF

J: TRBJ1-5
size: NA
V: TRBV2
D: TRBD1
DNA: TGTGCCAGCAGGGTGGAGGGGGCCCAGCCCCAGCATTTT
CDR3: CASRVEGAQPQHF

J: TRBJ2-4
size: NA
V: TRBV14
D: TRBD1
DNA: TGTGCCAGCAGCCGCCTGGGACAGGGGGCAAACCCTACCAAAAACATTCAGTACTTC
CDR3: CASSRLGQGANPTKNIQYF

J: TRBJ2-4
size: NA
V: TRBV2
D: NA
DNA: TGTGCCAGCAGTGATGGGGACGGCAAAAACATTCAGTACTTC
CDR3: CASSDGDGKNIQYF

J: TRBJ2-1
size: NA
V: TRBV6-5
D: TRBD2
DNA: TGTGCCAGCAGTTCGCTTCGACTAGCGGGATACAATGAGCAGTTCTTC
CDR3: CASSSLRLAGYNEQFF

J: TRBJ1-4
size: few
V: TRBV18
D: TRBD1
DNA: TGTGCCAGCTCACCGGGACAGATCCCGGAAAAACTGTTTTTT
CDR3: CASSPGQIPEKLFF

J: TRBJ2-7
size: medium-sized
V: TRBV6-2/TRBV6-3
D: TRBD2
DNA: TGTGCCAGCAGTTATTGGCGGGAGGGAATCTACGAGCAGTACTTC
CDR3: CASSYWREGIYEQYF

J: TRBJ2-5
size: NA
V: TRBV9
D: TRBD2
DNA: TGTGCCAGCAGCGTAGGGGCTAGCGGGGGGATAAAAGAGACCCAGTACTTC
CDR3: CASSVGASGGIKETQYF

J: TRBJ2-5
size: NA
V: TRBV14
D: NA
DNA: TGTGCCAGCAGCCAAGATCGGACGACCCAGTACTTC
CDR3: CASSQDRTTQYF

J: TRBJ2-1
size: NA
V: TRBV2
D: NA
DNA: TGTGCCAGCAGTCCAAGACAGAACCACAATGAGCAGTTCTTC
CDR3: CASSPRQNHNEQFF

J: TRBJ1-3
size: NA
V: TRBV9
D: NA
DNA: TGTGCCAGCAGCGTAGTAAGGGCTGGAAACACCATATATTTT
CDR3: CASSVVRAGNTIYF

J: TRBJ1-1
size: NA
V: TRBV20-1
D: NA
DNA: TGCAGTGCCCTATCGGGGGGGGAAGCTTTCTTT
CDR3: CSALSGGEAFF

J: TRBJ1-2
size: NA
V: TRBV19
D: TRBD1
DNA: TGTGCCAGTAGTCCGGACAGGGCGGGTAACTATGGCTACACCTTC
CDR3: CASSPDRAGNYGYTF

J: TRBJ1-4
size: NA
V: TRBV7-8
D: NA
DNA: TGTGCCAGCAGCCAGAGGGGGATCAATGAAAAACTGTTTTTT
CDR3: CASSQRGINEKLFF

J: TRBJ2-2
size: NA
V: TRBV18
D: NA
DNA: TGTGCCAGCTCACCACCAAGGGGGGTGAACACCGGGGAGCTGTTTTTT
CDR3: CASSPPRGVNTGELFF

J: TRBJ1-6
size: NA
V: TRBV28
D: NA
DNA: TGTGCCAGCAGTTTACCCGGAGGGGGTTCGGATAATTCACCCCTCCACTTT
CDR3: CASSLPGGGSDNSPLHF

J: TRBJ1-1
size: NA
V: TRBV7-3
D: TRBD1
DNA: TGTGCCAGCAGCTTAGGTCCAGGGGGACTAAATGAAGCTTTCTTT
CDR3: CASSLGPGGLNEAFF

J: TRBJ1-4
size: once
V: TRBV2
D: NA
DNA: TGTGCCAGCAGCCCTCAACAGGGAGGTAATGAAAAACTGTTTTTT
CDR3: CASSPQQGGNEKLFF

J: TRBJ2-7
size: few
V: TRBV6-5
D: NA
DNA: TGTGCCAGCCTACAGGCCCCCTCCTACGAGCAGTACTTC
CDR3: CASLQAPSYEQYF

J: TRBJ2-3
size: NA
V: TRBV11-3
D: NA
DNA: TGTGCCAGCAGCTTAGCCGGAGACAGCCAGGTGAATACGCAGTATTTT
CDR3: CASSLAGDSQVNTQYF